Described below is a single T cell receptor beta chain sequence and its context. What it binds is not known. The data were obtained in a study of shared clonotypes between healthy human individuals. Broader study findings: On the whole, naive subsets had larger estimated richness than memory subsets had. A handful of donors shared 5% to 5.5% of their naive CD4 clonotypes. Inspection by rarefaction showed sorted-subset sequencing to be incomplete despite large depth.

Trimming removed 2 bases at V and 3 bases at J, with 17 bases between. This CDR3 comprises 16 residues. The germline CDR1 and CDR2 sequences are SGHRS and YFSETQ. TCRdb keeps only in-frame clones here, not all; method: immunoSEQ multiplex PCR. Here the sample spans just over 2,000,000 clones, 85% to 95% being singletons. The chain carries TRBV5-1 and TRBJ2-5, with TRBD1 as a possible D gene (5 bases). The sample comprised naive CD4+ T cells sorted from blood. Subset described: CD45RA+ positively selected. This receptor was taken from a man between 18 and 35 years old in good health. The CDR3 loop reads CASSLPNDSYEETQYF. CDR3 DNA sequence: TGCGCCAGCAGCTTACCGAACGACAGTTATGAAGAGACCCAGTACTTC. Full variable domain (missing parts from reference TRBV5-1 and TRBJ2-5): KAGVTQTPRYLIKTRGQQVTLSCSPISGHRSVSWYQQTPGQGLQFLFEYFSETQRNKGNFPGRFSGRQFSNSRSEMNVSTLELGDSALYLCASSLPNDSYEETQYFGPGTRLLVL.